The 21 T cell receptor beta chains presented below share a single source sample, sequenced in a study of T cells in tumors after PD-1 blockade (dated 2019 in TCRdb). Receptor libraries were prepared by the immunoSEQ multiplex PCR assay. TCRdb took over this immuneACCESS table, retaining in-frame rearrangements with V and J assigned. Such tables are incomplete; in checked studies, under half of the missing clones stem from an unresolved V gene, and the remainder is unexplained. The sample table records about 15,000 clones; around 80% of these occur just once. The ten largest clones capture more than 20% of the sample. Per the publication, the time point label means: after anti-PD-1 therapy. Sequences were derived from PBMCs, sampled after anti-PD-1 treatment. These receptors came from a human donor with basal cell carcinoma.

The chain has TRBV18 and TRBJ2-5; TRBD2 might be the D (7 bases). With 6 bases removed from V and 4 bases from J, the gap between germline ends came to 18 bases. This CDR3 has 15 amino acids. Germline V gives CDR1 KGHSH, CDR2 LQKENI. CDR3 coding DNA: TGTGCCAGCTCTCCGACCGGGGGGCAGGGAGAGACCCAGTACTTC. It translates to CASSPTGGQGETQYF.

This clone was observed a single time. The rearrangement uses TRBV9 and TRBJ2-3; 9 bases align to TRBD2. This CDR3 contains 15 residues. Germline CDR1 reads SGDLS; CDR2 reads YYNGEE. V lost 0 bases and J lost 6; bases outside the gene matches: 5. The CDR3 spells CASSVAGGGGDTQYF. The CDR3 DNA reads as TGTGCCAGCAGCGTAGCCGGCGGGGGGGGCGATACGCAGTATTTT.

The V gene is TRBV5-1, the J gene TRBJ2-2; 11 bases line up with TRBD2. V trimming: 7 bases; J trimming: 4 bases; junction bases outside the gene matches: 9. The CDR3 has 16 residues. Germline V gene sequence: CDR1 SGHRS, CDR2 YFSETQ. As DNA, the CDR3 is TGCGCCAGCGGCTCGGCTAGCGGGGGGCCCACCGGGGAGCTGTTTTTT. Its protein product is CASGSASGGPTGELFF.

The chain couples TRBV6-6 to TRBJ1-2, with 7 bases identical to TRBD1. J lost 1 base, V lost 5 bases, and 10 bases had no gene match. The V gene's germline CDR1 is MNHNY and CDR2 SVGAGI (reference sequence). This CDR3 region has 16 residues. The CDR3 loop is CASSPNRDSINYGYTF. The CDR3 region has the DNA TGTGCCAGCAGTCCCAACCGGGACAGCATTAACTATGGCTACACCTTC.

The chain employs TRBV7-9 and TRBJ1-4; D is perhaps TRBD1 (5 bases). The CDR3 contains 15 residues. Germline loops: CDR1 SEHNR, CDR2 FQNEAQ (reference sequence). Trimming removed 8 bases at V and 0 bases at J, with 13 bases between. CDR3 bases: TGTGCCAGCGGAGCCAGGGTGGCAACTAATGAAAAACTGTTTTTT. Its translation is CASGARVATNEKLFF. Using reference TRBV7-9 and TRBJ1-4 for the parts outside the CDR3, the full variable domain is DTGVSQNPRHKITKRGQNVTFRCDPISEHNRLYWYRQTLGQGPEFLTYFQNEAQLEKSRLLSDRFSAERPKGSFSTLEIQRTEQGDSAMYLCASGARVATNEKLFFGSGTQLSVL.

CDR3 bases: TGCGCCAGCAGCCAAGAAGGACACACCCCCTACGAGCAGTACTTC. This gives the protein CASSQEGHTPYEQYF. The chain carries TRBV4-1 and TRBJ2-7; tentative D call: TRBD1 (5 bases). Germline-derived CDR1 and CDR2 are MGHRA and YSYEKL. The ends were cut back, 0 bases at V and 2 bases at J, with 11 bases in the middle. The length of the CDR3 is 15 residues.

The chain carries TRBV4-1 and TRBJ2-5; TRBD1 or TRBD2 may be the D gene (6 bases each). This CDR3 spans 16 amino acids. Germline V CDR1 and CDR2: MGHRA, YSYEKL. Trimming removed 6 bases at V and 2 bases at J, with 19 bases between. CDR3 region: CASRPGGGQGQETQYF. The CDR3 region has the DNA TGCGCCAGCAGACCCGGTGGGGGGCAGGGGCAAGAGACCCAGTACTTC.

The chain has TRBV18 and TRBJ2-3; D is perhaps TRBD2 (7 bases). V lost 4 bases, J lost 4 bases, and 21 bases lay in between. CDR1 and CDR2 (germline): KGHSH, LQKENI. This CDR3 spans 17 amino acids. CDR3 residues: CASSRMTSGGPADTQYF. In nucleotides, the CDR3 is TGTGCCAGCTCACGTATGACGTCGGGGGGCCCCGCAGATACGCAGTATTTT.

This rearrangement joins TRBV3-1 (or the pseudogene TRBV3-2) to TRBJ2-5; TRBD1 agrees at 8 bases. This CDR3 has 15 residues. The germline gives CDR1 LGHDT, CDR2 YNNKEL (reference sequence). V was clipped by 7 bases and J by 3 bases; unmatched bases: 10. The DNA for the CDR3 is TGTGCCAGCACCGCTCGCCAGGGGGCCGAAGAGACCCAGTACTTC. Protein sequence: CASTARQGAEETQYF.

This clone showed up just a few times. The junction does not match germline at one end; this may be a read error. Other DNA sequences in this sample translate to the same CDR3. The chain couples TRBV2 to TRBJ2-1; TRBD2 agrees at 7 bases. The CDR3 sequence is 19 residues long. The germline gives CDR1 SNHLY, CDR2 FYNNEI. Here the CDR3 reads CARSDGWAGVGSSYNEQFF. The CDR3 nucleotides are TGTGCCCGCAGTGATGGGTGGGCGGGGGTGGGGAGCTCCTACAATGAGCAGTTCTTC. Together with reference TRBV2 and TRBJ2-1, the CDR3 gives the full variable domain: EPEVTQTPSHQVTQMGQEVILRCVPISNHLYFYWYRQILGQKVEFLVSFYNNEISEKSEIFDDQFSVERPDGSNFTLKIRSTKLEDSAMYFCARSDGWAGVGSSYNEQFFGPGTRLTVL.

The chain combines TRBV9 with TRBJ2-5, with a tentative D call TRBD1 (6 bases). The ends were cut back, 0 bases at V and 1 base at J, with 10 bases in the middle. CDR3 length: 15 amino acids. CDR1 is SGDLS and CDR2 is YYNGEE in the germline V gene. CDR3 nucleotide sequence: TGTGCCAGCAGCGTAGCTACAGGGATCCAAGAGACCCAGTACTTC. It is translated as CASSVATGIQETQYF.

V usage is TRBV18 and J usage is TRBJ1-4; D is uncertain. V was shortened by 2 bases and J by 0 bases, with 7 bases between the two germline ends. This CDR3 spans 15 amino acids. CDR1 KGHSH and CDR2 LQKENI come from the germline V gene. CDR3 region: CASSPTRATNEKLFF. CDR3 nucleotide sequence: TGTGCCAGCTCACCAACACGTGCAACTAATGAAAAACTGTTTTTT.

CDR3 in amino acids: CASSPRRGYDTGELFF. In nucleotides, the CDR3 is TGTGCCAGCTCACCACGGAGGGGTTATGACACCGGGGAGCTGTTTTTT. The chain couples TRBV18 to TRBJ2-2; D is possibly TRBD2 (6 bases). The CDR3 has 16 amino acids. V dropped 1 base and J dropped 3 bases, with 12 bases sitting between them. Germline V gene data show CDR1 as KGHSH and CDR2 as LQKENI.

The chain's CDR3 is CASSLEGQGRTQYF. CDR3 DNA: TGTGCCAGCAGCTTAGAGGGTCAGGGGAGGACCCAGTACTTC. The chain employs TRBV7-2 and TRBJ2-5; perhaps TRBD1 as D (6 bases). Trimming removed 1 base at V and 7 bases at J, with 13 bases between. The CDR3 length is 14 residues. Germline-derived CDR1 and CDR2 are SGHTA and FQGNSA. Full variable domain (rest looked up from reference TRBV7-2 and TRBJ2-5): GAGVSQSPSNKVTEKGKDVELRCDPISGHTALYWYRQSLGQGLEFLIYFQGNSAPDKSGLPSDRFSAERTGGSVSTLTIQRTQQEDSAVYLCASSLEGQGRTQYFGPGTRLLVL.

The rearrangement links TRBV12-3 or TRBV12-4 to TRBJ1-1; TRBD1 might be the D (5 bases). This CDR3 has 13 amino acids. The V end lost 5 bases, the J end lost 11 bases, and 18 bases lay between the germline ends. CDR3 DNA sequence: TGTGCCAGCAGTCCCCGGGGCCCCCCGGGCGCTTTCTTT. Its protein product is CASSPRGPPGAFF.

The V call is TRBV2, the J call TRBJ2-5; D perhaps matches TRBD2 (6 bases). Germline CDR1 SNHLY, CDR2 FYNNEI. The CDR3 consists of 15 residues. Trimming cost V 7 bases and J 1 base, with 16 bases left between them. CDR3 nucleotide sequence: TGTGCCAGCACAGGGACTTCTACCAGCCAAGAGACCCAGTACTTC. It translates to CASTGTSTSQETQYF.

V gene TRBV7-2 combines with J gene TRBJ2-5; 9 positions agree with TRBD2. The CDR3 sequence is 19 residues long. V lost 2 bases and J lost 5; bases outside the gene matches: 18. Germline V gene data show CDR1 as SGHTA and CDR2 as FQGNSA. CDR3: CASSLPVPLVAGEGETQYF. The CDR3 DNA reads TGTGCCAGCAGCTTACCGGTTCCACTGGTAGCGGGGGAGGGGGAGACCCAGTACTTC.

The chain couples TRBV29-1 to TRBJ2-1; 7 bases fit TRBD1. Germline V gene sequence: CDR1 SQVTM, CDR2 ANQGSEA. This CDR3 spans 13 amino acids. With V trimmed by 7 bases and J by 3 bases, 6 bases remained unmatched. CDR3 coding DNA: TGCAGCGCCTCGGGACAGAGCTACAATGAGCAGTTCTTC. Encoded protein: CSASGQSYNEQFF.

The chain combines TRBV10-1 with TRBJ2-1; TRBD2 might be the D (5 bases). Germline values: CDR1 WNHNN, CDR2 SYGVQD (reference sequence). This CDR3 spans 15 amino acids. The V gene lost 3 bases and the J gene lost 0 bases, with 9 bases spanning the gap. The CDR3 is CASSDPGDSYNEQFF. In DNA form, the CDR3 reads TGCGCCAGCAGTGATCCCGGGGACTCCTACAATGAGCAGTTCTTC.

The sample holds one count of this clone. V is TRBV12-5 and J is TRBJ2-6, with 7 positions matching TRBD1. V trimming: 5 bases; J trimming: 2 bases; junction bases outside the gene matches: 3. The CDR3 has 15 residues. Germline CDR1 is LGHNT and CDR2 is FRNRAP. The CDR3 spells CASGPDRAGANVLTF. The CDR3, as DNA: TGTGCTAGTGGTCCCGACAGGGCTGGGGCCAACGTCCTGACTTTC.

The genes are TRBV7-9 and TRBJ2-2, with D tentatively TRBD2 (5 bases). The CDR3 runs 13 residues. With 5 bases removed from V and 8 bases from J, the gap between germline ends came to 12 bases. In germline, CDR1 is SEHNR, CDR2 FQNEAQ (reference sequence). The CDR3 region has the DNA TGTGCCAGCAGCCCGATCGGGGATGGGGAGCTGTTTTTT. This translates into CASSPIGDGELFF. Looking up the rest from reference TRBV7-9 and TRBJ2-2 gives the full variable domain: DTGVSQNPRHKITKRGQNVTFRCDPISEHNRLYWYRQTLGQGPEFLTYFQNEAQLEKSRLLSDRFSAERPKGSFSTLEIQRTEQGDSAMYLCASSPIGDGELFFGEGSRLTVL.